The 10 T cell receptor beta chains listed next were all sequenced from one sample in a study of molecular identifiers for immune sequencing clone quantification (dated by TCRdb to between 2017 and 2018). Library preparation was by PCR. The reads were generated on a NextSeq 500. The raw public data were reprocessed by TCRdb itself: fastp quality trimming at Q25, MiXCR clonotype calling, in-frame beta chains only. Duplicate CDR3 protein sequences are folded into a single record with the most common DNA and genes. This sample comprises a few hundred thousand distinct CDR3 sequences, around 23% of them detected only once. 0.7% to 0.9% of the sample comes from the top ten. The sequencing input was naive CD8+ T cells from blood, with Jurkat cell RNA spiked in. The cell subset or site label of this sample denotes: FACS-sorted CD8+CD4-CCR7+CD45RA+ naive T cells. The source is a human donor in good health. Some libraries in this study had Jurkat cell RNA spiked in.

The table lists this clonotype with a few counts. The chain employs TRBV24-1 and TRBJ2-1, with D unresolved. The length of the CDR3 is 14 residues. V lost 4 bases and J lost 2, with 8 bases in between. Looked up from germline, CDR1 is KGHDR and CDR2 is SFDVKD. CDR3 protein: CATSDPTTYNEQFF. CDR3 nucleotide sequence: TGTGCCACCAGTGACCCGACGACCTACAATGAGCAGTTCTTC.

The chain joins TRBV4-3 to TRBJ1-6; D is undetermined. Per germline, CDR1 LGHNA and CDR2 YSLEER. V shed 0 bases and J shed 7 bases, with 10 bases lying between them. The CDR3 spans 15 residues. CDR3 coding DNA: TGCGCCAGCAGCCAAGATCGAAATGCCAATTCACCCCTCCACTTT. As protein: CASSQDRNANSPLHF.

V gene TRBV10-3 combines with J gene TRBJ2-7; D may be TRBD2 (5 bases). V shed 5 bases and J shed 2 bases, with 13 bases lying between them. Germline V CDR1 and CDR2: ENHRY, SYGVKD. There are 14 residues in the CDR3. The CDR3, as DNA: TGTGCCATCAGTCGAAATAGCGACACCTACGAGCAGTACTTC. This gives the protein CAISRNSDTYEQYF.

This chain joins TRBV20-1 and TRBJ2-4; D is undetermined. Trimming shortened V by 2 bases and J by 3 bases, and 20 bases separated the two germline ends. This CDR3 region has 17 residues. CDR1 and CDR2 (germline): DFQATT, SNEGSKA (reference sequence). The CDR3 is CSARSSKQTLGKNIQYF. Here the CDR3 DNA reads TGCAGTGCTAGAAGCAGCAAGCAGACGTTAGGCAAAAACATTCAGTACTTC.

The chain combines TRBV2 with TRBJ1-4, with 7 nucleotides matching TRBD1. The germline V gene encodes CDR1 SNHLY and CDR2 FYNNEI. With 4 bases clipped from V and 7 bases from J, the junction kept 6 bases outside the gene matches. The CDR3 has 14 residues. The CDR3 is CASSGAGGGEKLFF. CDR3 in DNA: TGTGCCAGCAGTGGAGCAGGGGGAGGTGAAAAACTGTTTTTT.

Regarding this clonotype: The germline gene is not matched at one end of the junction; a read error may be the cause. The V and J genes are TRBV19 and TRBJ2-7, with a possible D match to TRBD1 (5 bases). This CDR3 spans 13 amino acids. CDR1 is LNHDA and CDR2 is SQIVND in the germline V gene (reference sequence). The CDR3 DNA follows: TGTGCCAGTAGTATGACAGTCTCCTACGAGCGGTACTTC. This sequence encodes CASSMTVSYERYF.

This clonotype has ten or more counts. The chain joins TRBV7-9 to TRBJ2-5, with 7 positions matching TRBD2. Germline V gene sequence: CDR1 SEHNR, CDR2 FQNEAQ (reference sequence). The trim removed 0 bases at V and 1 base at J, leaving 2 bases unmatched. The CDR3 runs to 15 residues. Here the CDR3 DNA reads TGTGCCAGCAGCTTAGCGGAGCGGGGCCAAGAGACCCAGTACTTC. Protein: CASSLAERGQETQYF. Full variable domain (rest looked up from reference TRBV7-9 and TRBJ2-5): DTGVSQNPRHKITKRGQNVTFRCDPISEHNRLYWYRQTLGQGPEFLTYFQNEAQLEKSRLLSDRFSAERPKGSFSTLEIQRTEQGDSAMYLCASSLAERGQETQYFGPGTRLLVL.

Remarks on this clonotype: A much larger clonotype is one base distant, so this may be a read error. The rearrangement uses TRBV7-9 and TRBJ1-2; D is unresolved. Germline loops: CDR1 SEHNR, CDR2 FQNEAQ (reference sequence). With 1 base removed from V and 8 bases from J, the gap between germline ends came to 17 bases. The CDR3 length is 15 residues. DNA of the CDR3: TGTGCCAGCAGCTTAGGATCCGTGGATCCCGGAGGCTACACCTTC. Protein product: CASSLGSVDPGGYTF.

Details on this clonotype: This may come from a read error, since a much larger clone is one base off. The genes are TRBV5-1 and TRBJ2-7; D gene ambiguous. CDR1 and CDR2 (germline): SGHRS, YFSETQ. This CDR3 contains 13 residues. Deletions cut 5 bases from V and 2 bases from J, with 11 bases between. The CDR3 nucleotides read TGCGCCAGCAGGGAAGGGATCGCCTACGAGCAGTACTTC. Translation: CASREGIAYEQYF. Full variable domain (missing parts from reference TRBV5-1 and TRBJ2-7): KAGVTQTPRYLIKTRGQQVTLSCSPISGHRSVSWYQQTPGQGLQFLFEYFSETQRNKGNFPGRFSGRQFSNSRSEMNVSTLELGDSALYLCASREGIAYEQYFGPGTRLTVT.

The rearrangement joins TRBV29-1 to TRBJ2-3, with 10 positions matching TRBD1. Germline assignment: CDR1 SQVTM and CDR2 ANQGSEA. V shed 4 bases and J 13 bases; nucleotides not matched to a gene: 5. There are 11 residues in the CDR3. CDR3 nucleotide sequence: TGCAGCGTTGGGACAGGGGGATGGGAGTATTTT. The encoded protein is CSVGTGGWEYF.